The present T cell receptor beta chain was sequenced within a study of post-analysis software for immune sequencing data. Study findings and constraints: Five TRBV segments, TRBV5-6, TRBV5-1 and TRBV20-1 among them, were found more frequent in patients than controls. Compared against controls, patients with multiple sclerosis displayed significantly lower normalized Chao1 diversity.

In regard to this clonotype: As yet, its antigen is unknown.

Included in the TCR beta cDNA libraries were unique molecular identifiers. TCRdb itself ran the PCR reads through MiXCR, one entry per CDR3 protein. The sample contains approximately 350,000 distinct CDR3 sequences, less than 35% of which appear only once. CDR3 size: 15 residues. Trimming removed 6 bases from V and 2 bases from J; junction bases left unmatched: 4. Germline CDR1 reads LGHNT; CDR2 reads FRNRAP. The chain uses TRBV12-5 and TRBJ2-2; TRBD2 aligns across 9 bases. The clonotype was recovered from a girl between 10 and 17 years old with multiple sclerosis. Sequences were obtained from blood. The CDR3 DNA is TGTGCTAGTGGCCTCGGGACTAGCAACACCGGGGAGCTGTTTTTT. Its protein is CASGLGTSNTGELFF.